The text below deals with one T cell receptor (beta chain). The antigen is unknown. This specimen belongs to a study of human T cells and chemical hapten exposure. Study as a whole: Patients received weekly diphenylcyclopropenone doses to the scalp throughout the approximately 25-week study. General study results and limits: While controls formed fewer of them, expanded TCRs formed significantly more large CDR3 similarity clusters.

Time point in this sample: patch test 1, 2 weeks after DPC sensitization. The treatment: therapeutic diphenylcyclopropenone sensitization with weekly scalp DPC. Alopecia patients, 18 to 70 years old and DPC-suitable, served as donors. Unique molecular identifiers were attached to individual cDNA molecules during library preparation. From the RACE reads, TCRdb called clonotypes with MiXCR, one entry per CDR3 protein. Found here are roughly 200,000 distinct CDR3 sequences, about 22% of them singletons; the top ten hold about 6.7%. Per the germline V gene, CDR1 is SGHVS and CDR2 is FNYEAQ. The CDR3 runs 17 residues. V gave up 0 bases and J gave up 0 bases, with 12 bases separating them.

This chain connects TRBV7-6 to TRBJ1-3; D gene ambiguous. Sequencing used whole blood, obtained in connection with sensitization to the hapten diphenylcyclopropenone (DPC). The source is a woman in her forties or fifties with alopecia areata. Some clones in this sample may be carry-over from other donors' samples. The CDR3 nucleotides are TGTGCCAGCAGCTTAGCTAGCGGGATCGGCTCTGGAAACACCATATATTTT. It encodes CASSLASGIGSGNTIYF.